Below, one TCR beta chain is given with its context. Antigen specificity is unknown. Trimming took off 5 bases at V and 5 bases at J, with 15 bases between the two ends. The CDR3 has 15 amino acids. Germline values: CDR1 MNHEY, CDR2 SMNVEV (reference sequence). The data derive from a study of post-analysis software for immune sequencing data. Study-wide results and limits: Comparison of patients with controls showed roughly five TRBV segments more frequent in patients, TRBV5-6, TRBV5-1 and TRBV20-1 among them.

Libraries were made from TCR beta cDNA, and they carried unique molecular identifiers. Via MiXCR, TCRdb re-called the PCR reads, giving one row per CDR3 protein. Here the sample spans hundreds of thousands of distinct CDR3 sequences, approximately 45% being singletons. The receptor was derived from a girl aged 10 to 17 with multiple sclerosis. The specimen sequenced was blood. The gene calls are TRBV27 and TRBJ2-2, with D maybe TRBD2 (7 bases). In nucleotides, the CDR3 is TGTGCCAGCAGTCTCCGGACTAGGGGGACCGGGGAGCTGTTTTTT. It specifies CASSLRTRGTGELFF.